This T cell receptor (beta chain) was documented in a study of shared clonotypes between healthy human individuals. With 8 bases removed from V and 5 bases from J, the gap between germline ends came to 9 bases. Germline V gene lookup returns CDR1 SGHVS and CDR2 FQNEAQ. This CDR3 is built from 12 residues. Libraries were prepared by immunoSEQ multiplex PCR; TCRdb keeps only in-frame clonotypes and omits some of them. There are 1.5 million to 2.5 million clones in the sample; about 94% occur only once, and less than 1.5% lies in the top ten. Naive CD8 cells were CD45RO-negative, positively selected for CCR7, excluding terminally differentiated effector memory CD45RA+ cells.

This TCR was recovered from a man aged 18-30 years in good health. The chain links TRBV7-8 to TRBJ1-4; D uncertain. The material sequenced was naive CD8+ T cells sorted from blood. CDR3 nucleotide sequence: TGTGCCAGCCGTATCTTAAATGAAAAACTGTTTTTT. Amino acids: CASRILNEKLFF.